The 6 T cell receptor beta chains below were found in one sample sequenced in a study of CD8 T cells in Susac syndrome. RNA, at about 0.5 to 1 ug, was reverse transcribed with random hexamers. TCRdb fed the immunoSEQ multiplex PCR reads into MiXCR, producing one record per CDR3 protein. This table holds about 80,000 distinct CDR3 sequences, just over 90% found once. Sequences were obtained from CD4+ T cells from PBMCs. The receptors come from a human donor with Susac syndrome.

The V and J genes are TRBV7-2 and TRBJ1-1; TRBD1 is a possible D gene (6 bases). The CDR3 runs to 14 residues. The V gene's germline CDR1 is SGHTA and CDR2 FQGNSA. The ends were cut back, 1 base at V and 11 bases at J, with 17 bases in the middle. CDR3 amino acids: CASSLGLGGLAAFF. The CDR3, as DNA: TGTGCCAGCAGCTTAGGGTTGGGGGGGCTTGCGGCTTTCTTT.

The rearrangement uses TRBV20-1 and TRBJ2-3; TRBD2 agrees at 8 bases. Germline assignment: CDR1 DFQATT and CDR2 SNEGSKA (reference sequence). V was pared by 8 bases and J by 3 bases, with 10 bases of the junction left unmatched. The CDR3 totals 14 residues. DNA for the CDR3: TGCAGTACATTTAGCGGGGCGAGGACAGATACGCAGTATTTT. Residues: CSTFSGARTDTQYF.

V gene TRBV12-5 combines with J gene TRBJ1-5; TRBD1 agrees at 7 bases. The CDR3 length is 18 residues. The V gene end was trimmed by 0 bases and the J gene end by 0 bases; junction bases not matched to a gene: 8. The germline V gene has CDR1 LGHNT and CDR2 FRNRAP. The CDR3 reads CASGLVLGQFNSNQPQHF. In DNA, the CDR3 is TGTGCTAGTGGTTTGGTACTGGGACAGTTCAATAGCAATCAGCCCCAGCATTTT.

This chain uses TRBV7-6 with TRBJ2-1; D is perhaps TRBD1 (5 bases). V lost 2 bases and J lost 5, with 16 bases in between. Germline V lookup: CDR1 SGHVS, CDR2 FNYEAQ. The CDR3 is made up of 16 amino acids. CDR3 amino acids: CASSLRARPGNNEQFF. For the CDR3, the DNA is TGTGCCAGCAGCTTAAGGGCTAGACCAGGGAACAATGAGCAGTTCTTC.

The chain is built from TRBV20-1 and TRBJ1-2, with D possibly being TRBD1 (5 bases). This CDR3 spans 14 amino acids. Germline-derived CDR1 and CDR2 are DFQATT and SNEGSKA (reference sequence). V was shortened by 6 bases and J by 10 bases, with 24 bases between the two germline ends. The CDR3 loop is CSADPPDRPVDYTF. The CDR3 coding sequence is TGCAGTGCGGATCCACCTGACAGACCCGTGGACTACACCTTC.

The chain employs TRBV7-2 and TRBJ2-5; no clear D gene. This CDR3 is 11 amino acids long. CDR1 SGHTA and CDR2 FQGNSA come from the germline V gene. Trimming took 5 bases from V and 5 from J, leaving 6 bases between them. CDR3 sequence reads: CASSISETQYF. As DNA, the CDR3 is TGTGCCAGCAGCATCTCTGAGACCCAGTACTTC.